This T cell receptor (beta chain) was sequenced during a study of blood T cell repertoires in COVID-19 (dated by TCRdb to about 2020). Context from the whole study: Samples from collaborators originated in the United States, Italy and Spain and spanned both the acute and convalescent phases of COVID-19. The material from the prospective study consisted of cDNA or gDNA derived from T cells, B-cell-depleted T cells, or PBMCs. The dataset comprised deeply sampled blood TCRbeta repertoires from subjects exposed to, actively infected with, or recovered from COVID-19. The repertoires were made available in a free public database intended to serve as a resource for research on the immune response to SARS-CoV-2. Samples were obtained from the ongoing ImmuneRACE study (first 160 participants) and from about 1,300 subjects provided by 6 global collaborators. Nearly every sample came with metadata listing a de-identified subject ID, COVID-19 status, age in years and sex. Where available, HLA class I and class II types were taken from metadata supplied by the sample provider and were not determined by assay-based typing. Study-wide findings and limitations: Clinical and demographic metadata were provided uncurated, with the amount varying by source and participant.

The collaborating institutions used their own protocols to collect whole blood in K2EDTA tubes. For TCRbeta analysis, collaborator samples were shipped as frozen whole blood, as isolated PBMCs, or as DNA extracted from either sample type. The germline V gene (reference sequence) specifies LNHDA as CDR1 and SQIVND as CDR2. The CDR3 runs 15 amino acids, cysteine and phenylalanine included. The DNA shown is the 45-base CDR3, in frame from base 1. The V end gives up 4 bases and the J end 0 bases, leaving 1 base in the junction not matched to a gene. To note about this clone: Its antigen specificity is not known. No much larger clonotype is one base removed from it; base qualities were not supplied.

TCRbeta CDR3 regions were amplified from genomic DNA using the immunoSEQ Assay, a bias-controlled multiplex PCR. In the source study's methods: The number of nucleated cells in each sample was estimated by amplification of reference gene primers within the assay. To quantify the absolute abundance of each unique TCRbeta CDR3 rearrangement, sequence reads were collapsed and filtered. For each sample, productive Simpson clonality was calculated as the square root of Simpson's diversity index over productive rearrangements. The table was pulled from immuneACCESS by TCRdb, which kept in-frame rearrangements only. Such tables lose some clones; where checked, under half of the loss comes from unresolved V genes, and the rest has no known cause. The D gene and trimming were derived from the DNA, and the V and J assignments and clone size from that table. The sample has about 100,000 clones on record, just over 90% of them singletons. About 1% of the sample is in the top ten clones.

The sequence came from a man between 60 and 75 years old with acute or convalescent COVID-19. The sequence joins TRBV19 to TRBJ1-2, and 11 junctional nucleotides match TRBD1. Sequenced material: peripheral blood. The DNA sequence follows: TGTGCCAGTAGTAAGGGACAGGGGGCTAACTATGGCTACACCTTC. Its protein product is CASSKGQGANYGYTF.